Listed below are T cell receptor beta chains from one sample, sequenced in a study of blood T cell repertoires in COVID-19. TCRdb's table, derived via immunoSEQ multiplex PCR, lists solely in-frame clones and lacks some. The table records fewer than 200,000 clones, roughly 80% of them present only once. The specimen was peripheral blood. The receptor source for this set is a woman older than 75 with COVID-19, enrolled during active disease. Each CDR3 is given without its conserved first and last residue.

>TRBV30
AWSETGVVQPQH
>TRBV7-2
ASKRDNTNYGYT
>TRBV4-2
ASSQDAQGEVPQH
>TRBV19
ASSILIGSGYGYT
>TRBV3-1/TRBV3-2
ASSRDRARGNTIY
>TRBV7-6
ASSLSAGQQETQY
>TRBV19
ASSIDLTSEETQY
>TRBV7-6
ASSLNRGREQY
>TRBV20-1
SASGAGTQY
>TRBV29-1
SVTVSGNEQF
>TRBV4-1
ASSLQGNQPQH
>TRBV5-1
ASSPRGLAGTTDTQY
>TRBV11-2
ASSLATSYEQY
>TRBV4-3
ASSQEAHFEAF
>TRBV2
ASKLSSGVETQY
>TRBV7-2
ASSLLAGGMYNEQF
>TRBV4-1
ASSQDRETNPF
>TRBV28
ASSTIRDRGRDTQY
>TRBV2
ASNPQGGTEAF
>TRBV11-2
ASSVSLGVGGYT
>TRBV27
ASSLGGFWGSYEQY
>TRBV27
ASSPEPFGYEQY
>TRBV11-2
ASSRDRDETQY
>TRBV6-1
ASSEGAPTWAGPNTEAF
>TRBV7-9
ASSYFTGELF
>TRBV28
ASRLTGPGNTIY
>TRBV10-3
AISELGQALEQY
>TRBV5-1
ASSISGGNTGELF
>TRBV15
ATSRVDSYEQY
>TRBV7-2
ASSLGGRTNEKLF
>TRBV2
ASSESNPGSGYT
>TRBV29-1
SVEGALSTDTQY
>TRBV3-1/TRBV3-2
ASSQVGGAYGYT
>TRBV24-1
ATSDFAGGQGYNEQF
>TRBV18
ASSLGTSGGPGNEQF